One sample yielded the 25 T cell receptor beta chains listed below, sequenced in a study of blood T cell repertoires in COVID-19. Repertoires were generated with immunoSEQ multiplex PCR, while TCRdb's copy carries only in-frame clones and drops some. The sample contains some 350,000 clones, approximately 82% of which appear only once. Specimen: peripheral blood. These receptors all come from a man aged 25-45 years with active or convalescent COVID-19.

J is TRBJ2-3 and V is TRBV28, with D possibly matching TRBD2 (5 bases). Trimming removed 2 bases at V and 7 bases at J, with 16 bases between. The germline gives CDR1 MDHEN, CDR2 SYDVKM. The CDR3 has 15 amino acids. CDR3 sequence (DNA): TGTGCCAGCAGTTTAAGGCCGCCCCGGAGGAATACGCAGTATTTT. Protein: CASSLRPPRRNTQYF.

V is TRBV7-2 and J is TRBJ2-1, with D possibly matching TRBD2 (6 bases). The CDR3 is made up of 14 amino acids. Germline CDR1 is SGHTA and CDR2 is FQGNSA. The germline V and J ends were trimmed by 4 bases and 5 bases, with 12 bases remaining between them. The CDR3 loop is CASSSETGDNEQFF. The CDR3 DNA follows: TGTGCCAGCAGCTCAGAAACGGGGGACAATGAGCAGTTCTTC. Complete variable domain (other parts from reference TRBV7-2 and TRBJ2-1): GAGVSQSPSNKVTEKGKDVELRCDPISGHTALYWYRQSLGQGLEFLIYFQGNSAPDKSGLPSDRFSAERTGGSVSTLTIQRTQQEDSAVYLCASSSETGDNEQFFGPGTRLTVL.

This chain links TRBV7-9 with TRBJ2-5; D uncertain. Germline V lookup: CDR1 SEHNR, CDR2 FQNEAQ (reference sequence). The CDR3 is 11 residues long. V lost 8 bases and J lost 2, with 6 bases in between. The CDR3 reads CASEDQETQYF. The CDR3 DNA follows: TGTGCCAGCGAGGATCAAGAGACCCAGTACTTC.

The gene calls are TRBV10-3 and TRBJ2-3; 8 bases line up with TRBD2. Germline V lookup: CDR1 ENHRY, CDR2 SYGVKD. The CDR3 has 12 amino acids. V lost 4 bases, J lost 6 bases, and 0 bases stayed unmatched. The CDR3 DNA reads TGTGCCATCAGTGCTAGCGGGGATACGCAGTATTTT. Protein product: CAISASGDTQYF.

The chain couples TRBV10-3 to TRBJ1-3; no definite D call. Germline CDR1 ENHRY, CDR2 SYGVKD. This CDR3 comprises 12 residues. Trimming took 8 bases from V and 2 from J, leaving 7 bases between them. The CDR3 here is CAIGGAGNTIYF. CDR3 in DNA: TGTGCCATCGGCGGGGCTGGAAACACCATATATTTT.

DNA of the CDR3: TGCGCCAGCAGCCCGGGACAAATAAGCTCTGGGGCCAACGTCCTGACTTTC. Amino acids: CASSPGQISSGANVLTF. The chain combines TRBV5-1 with TRBJ2-6, with D maybe TRBD1 (6 bases). The germline gives CDR1 SGHRS, CDR2 YFSETQ. This CDR3 comprises 17 residues. V lost 4 bases and J lost 0, with 14 bases in between.

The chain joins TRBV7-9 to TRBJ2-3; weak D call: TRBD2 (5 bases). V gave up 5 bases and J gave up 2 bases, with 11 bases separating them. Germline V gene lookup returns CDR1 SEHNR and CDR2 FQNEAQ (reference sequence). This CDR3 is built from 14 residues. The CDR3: CASSLGLSTDTQYF. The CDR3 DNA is TGTGCCAGCAGCCTCGGACTCTCCACAGATACGCAGTATTTT. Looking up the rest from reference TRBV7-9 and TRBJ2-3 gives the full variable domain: DTGVSQNPRHKITKRGQNVTFRCDPISEHNRLYWYRQTLGQGPEFLTYFQNEAQLEKSRLLSDRFSAERPKGSFSTLEIQRTEQGDSAMYLCASSLGLSTDTQYFGPGTRLTVL.

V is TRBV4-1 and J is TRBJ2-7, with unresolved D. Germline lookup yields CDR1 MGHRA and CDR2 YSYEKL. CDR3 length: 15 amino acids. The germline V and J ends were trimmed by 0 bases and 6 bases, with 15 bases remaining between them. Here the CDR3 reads CASSQDERYPLEQYF. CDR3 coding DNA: TGCGCCAGCAGCCAAGACGAACGGTATCCCCTCGAGCAGTACTTC.

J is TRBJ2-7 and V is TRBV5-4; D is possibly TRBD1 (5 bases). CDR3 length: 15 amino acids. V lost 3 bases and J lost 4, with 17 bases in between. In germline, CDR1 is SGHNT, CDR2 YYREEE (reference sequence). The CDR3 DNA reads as TGTGCCAGCAGCTCTTGGACACCCATCGGGTACGAGCAGTACTTC. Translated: CASSSWTPIGYEQYF.

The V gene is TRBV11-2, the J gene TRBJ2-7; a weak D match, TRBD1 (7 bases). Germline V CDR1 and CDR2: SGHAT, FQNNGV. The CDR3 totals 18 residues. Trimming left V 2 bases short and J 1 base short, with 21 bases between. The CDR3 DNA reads TGTGCCAGCAGCTTACGACAGGGAGGTTCCGCGACTTCCTACGAGCAGTACTTC. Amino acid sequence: CASSLRQGGSATSYEQYF.

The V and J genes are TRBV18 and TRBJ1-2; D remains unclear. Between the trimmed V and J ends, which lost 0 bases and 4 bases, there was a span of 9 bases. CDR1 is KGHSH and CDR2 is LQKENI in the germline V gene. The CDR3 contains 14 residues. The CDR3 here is CASSPPAPSYGYTF. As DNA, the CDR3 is TGTGCCAGCTCACCACCGGCCCCTAGCTATGGCTACACCTTC.

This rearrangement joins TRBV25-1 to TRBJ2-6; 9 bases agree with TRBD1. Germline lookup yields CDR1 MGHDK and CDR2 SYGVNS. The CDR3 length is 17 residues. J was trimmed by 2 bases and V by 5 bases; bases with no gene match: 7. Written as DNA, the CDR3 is TGTGCCAGCAGTAACCAGACAGGGGGGACTGGGGCCAACGTCCTGACTTTC. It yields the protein CASSNQTGGTGANVLTF.

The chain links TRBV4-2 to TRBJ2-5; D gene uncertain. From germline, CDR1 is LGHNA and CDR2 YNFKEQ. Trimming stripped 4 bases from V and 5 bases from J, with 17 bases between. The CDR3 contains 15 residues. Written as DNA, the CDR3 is TGTGCCAGCAGCCCAGAGAGGTTCCAGAGGGAGACCCAGTACTTC. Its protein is CASSPERFQRETQYF.

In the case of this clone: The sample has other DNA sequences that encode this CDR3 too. This CDR3 reads CASSLGQGSYNEQFF. DNA for the CDR3: TGCGCCAGCAGCTTGGGGCAGGGGTCCTACAATGAGCAGTTCTTC. The chain has TRBV5-1 and TRBJ2-1; tentative D call: TRBD1 (6 bases). Trimming took 0 bases from V and 1 from J, leaving 8 bases between them. Germline loops: CDR1 SGHRS, CDR2 YFSETQ. The length of the CDR3 is 15 residues.

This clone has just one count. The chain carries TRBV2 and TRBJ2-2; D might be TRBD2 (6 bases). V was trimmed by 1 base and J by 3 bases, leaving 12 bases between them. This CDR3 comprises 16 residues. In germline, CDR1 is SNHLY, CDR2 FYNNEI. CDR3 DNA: TGTGCCAGCAGTGAAGTTGTCAGGGACTACACCGGGGAGCTGTTTTTT. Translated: CASSEVVRDYTGELFF.

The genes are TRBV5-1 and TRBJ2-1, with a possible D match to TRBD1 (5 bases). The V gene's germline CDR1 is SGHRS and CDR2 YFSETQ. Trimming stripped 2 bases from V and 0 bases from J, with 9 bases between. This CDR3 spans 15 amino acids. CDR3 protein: CASSLETASYNEQFF. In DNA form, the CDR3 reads TGCGCCAGCAGCTTAGAGACAGCCTCCTACAATGAGCAGTTCTTC.

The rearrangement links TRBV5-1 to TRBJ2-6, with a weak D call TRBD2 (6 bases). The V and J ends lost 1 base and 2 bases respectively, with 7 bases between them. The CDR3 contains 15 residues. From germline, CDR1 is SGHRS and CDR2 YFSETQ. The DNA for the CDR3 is TGCGCCAGCAGCTTGACGGGAGCTGGGGCCAACGTCCTGACTTTC. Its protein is CASSLTGAGANVLTF.

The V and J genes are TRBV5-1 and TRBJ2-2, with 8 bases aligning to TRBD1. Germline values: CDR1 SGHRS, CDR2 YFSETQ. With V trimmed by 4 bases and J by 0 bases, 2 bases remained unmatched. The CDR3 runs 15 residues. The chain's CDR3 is CASSAGGPNTGELFF. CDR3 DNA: TGCGCCAGCAGCGCAGGGGGCCCGAACACCGGGGAGCTGTTTTTT.

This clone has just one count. CDR3 DNA: TGCGCCAGCAGCCTAACCCCGAGGGCTGAAGCTTTCTTT. It translates to CASSLTPRAEAFF. The J gene is TRBJ1-1, the V gene TRBV5-1; D ambiguous. This CDR3 is 13 amino acids long. The V gene lost 4 bases and the J gene lost 6 bases, with 13 bases spanning the gap. Looked up from germline, CDR1 is SGHRS and CDR2 is YFSETQ.

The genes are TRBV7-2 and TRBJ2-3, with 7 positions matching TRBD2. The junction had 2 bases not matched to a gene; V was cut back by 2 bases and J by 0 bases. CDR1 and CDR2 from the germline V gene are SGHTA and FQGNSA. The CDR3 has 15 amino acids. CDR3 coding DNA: TGTGCCAGCAGCTTACAGGGAGGGAGCACAGATACGCAGTATTTT. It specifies CASSLQGGSTDTQYF.

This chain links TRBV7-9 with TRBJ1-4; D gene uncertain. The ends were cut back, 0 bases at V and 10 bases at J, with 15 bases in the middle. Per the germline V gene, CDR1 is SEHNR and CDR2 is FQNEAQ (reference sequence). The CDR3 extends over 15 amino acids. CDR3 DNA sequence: TGTGCCAGCAGCTTAGCGAAGGACCCCCGGGGAAAACTGTTTTTT. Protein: CASSLAKDPRGKLFF.

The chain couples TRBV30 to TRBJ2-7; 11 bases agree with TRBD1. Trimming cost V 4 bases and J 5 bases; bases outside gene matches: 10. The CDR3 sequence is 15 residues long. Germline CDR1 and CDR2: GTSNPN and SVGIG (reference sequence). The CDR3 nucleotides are TGTGCCTGGATTTCTTGGGGACAGGGGGGCGACGAGCAGTACTTC. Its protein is CAWISWGQGGDEQYF.

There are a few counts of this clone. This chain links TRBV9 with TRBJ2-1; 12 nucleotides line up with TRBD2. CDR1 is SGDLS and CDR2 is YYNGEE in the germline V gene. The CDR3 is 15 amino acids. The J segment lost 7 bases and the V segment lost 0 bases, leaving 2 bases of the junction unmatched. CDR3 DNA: TGTGCCAGCAGCGTAGCTAGCGGGAGGGCGAATGAGCAGTTCTTC. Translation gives CASSVASGRANEQFF.

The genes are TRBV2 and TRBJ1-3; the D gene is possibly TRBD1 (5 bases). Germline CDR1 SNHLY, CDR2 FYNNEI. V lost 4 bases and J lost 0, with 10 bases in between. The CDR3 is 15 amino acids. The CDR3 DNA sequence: TGTGCCAGCAGTGGAACAGGCCTCTCTGGAAACACCATATATTTT. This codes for CASSGTGLSGNTIYF.

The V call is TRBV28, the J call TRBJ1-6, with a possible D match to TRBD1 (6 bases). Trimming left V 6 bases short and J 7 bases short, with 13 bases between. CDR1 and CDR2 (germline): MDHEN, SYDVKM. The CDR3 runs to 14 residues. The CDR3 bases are TGTGCCAGCAGCGGGGACAAGCAGAATTCACCCCTCCACTTT. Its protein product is CASSGDKQNSPLHF.